A single sample is the source of the 24 T cell receptor beta chains below, sequenced in a study of T-cell reconstitution after alpha-beta-depleted transplantation in children. Unique molecular identifiers were incorporated when the TCRbeta library was constructed. TCRdb called the PCR reads again in MiXCR, with one record for every CDR3 protein. The sample contains roughly 400,000 distinct CDR3 sequences, approximately 20% of which appear only once. This material consisted of PBMCs from the stem cell graft donor, taken from the stem cell graft. The receptor set was obtained from a human donor who donated a stem cell graft to a child with acute myeloid leukemia.

This clonotype was detected only a few times. The genes are TRBV18 and TRBJ2-7, with TRBD2 matching 8 bases. This CDR3 has 15 residues. V dropped 1 base and J dropped 0; count of bases not matched to a gene: 2. Germline-derived CDR1 and CDR2 are KGHSH and LQKENI. The CDR3 reads CASSPRSGGSYEQYF. CDR3 coding DNA: TGTGCCAGCTCACCACGAAGCGGGGGCTCCTACGAGCAGTACTTC.

Many counts were recorded for this clonotype. This chain uses TRBV7-9 with TRBJ2-1; 12 positions match TRBD2. The CDR3 is made up of 15 amino acids. The V segment lost 7 bases and the J segment 2 bases; nucleotides outside the gene matches: 3. Germline assignment: CDR1 SEHNR and CDR2 FQNEAQ (reference sequence). In nucleotides, the CDR3 is TGTGCCAGCAACCTAGCGGGAGGGCCCTACAATGAGCAGTTCTTC. The encoded protein is CASNLAGGPYNEQFF.

This clonotype was counted a single time. An end of the junction differs from the germline gene, which may be a read error. CDR3 amino acids: CASTLYTSGRRDTQYF. DNA of the CDR3: TGCGCCAGCACCTTGTACACTAGCGGGAGGAGAGATACGCAGTATTTT. This chain connects TRBV5-1 to TRBJ2-3; TRBD2 aligns across 12 bases. This CDR3 has 16 residues. CDR1 is SGHRS, CDR2 YFSETQ, per germline.

This clonotype was seen a few times. V usage is TRBV25-1 and J usage is TRBJ1-2, with 7 positions matching TRBD1. This CDR3 spans 14 amino acids. The V gene's germline CDR1 is MGHDK and CDR2 SYGVNS. The junction had 9 bases not matched to a gene; V was cut back by 5 bases and J by 6 bases. CDR3 sequence: CASSLSGTVNGYTF. DNA for the CDR3: TGTGCCAGCAGTCTGTCCGGGACAGTGAATGGCTACACCTTC.

The V call is TRBV11-1, the J call TRBJ1-1, with D uncertain. CDR1 is SGHAT, CDR2 FQDESV, per germline (reference sequence). The CDR3 covers 13 residues. The germline V and J ends were trimmed by 6 bases and 1 base, with 9 bases remaining between them. The CDR3 spells CASRPGWNTEAFF. In nucleotides, the CDR3 is TGTGCCAGCAGGCCCGGGTGGAACACTGAAGCTTTCTTT. Variable domain in full (rest from reference TRBV11-1 and TRBJ1-1): EAEVAQSPRYKITEKSQAVAFWCDPISGHATLYWYRQILGQGPELLVQFQDESVVDDSQLPKDRFSAERLKGVDSTLKIQPAELGDSAMYLCASRPGWNTEAFFGQGTRLTVV.

The V gene is TRBV10-3, the J gene TRBJ2-3, with D uncertain. This CDR3 has 14 amino acids. V gave up 2 bases and J gave up 10 bases, with 16 bases separating them. Per germline, CDR1 ENHRY and CDR2 SYGVKD. The CDR3 reads CAISEGHPLYAQYF. The CDR3 bases are TGTGCCATCAGTGAGGGGCACCCACTTTATGCGCAGTATTTT.

V usage is TRBV25-1 and J usage is TRBJ2-7, with no clear D. The ends were cut back, 5 bases at V and 2 bases at J, with 19 bases in the middle. Germline V CDR1 and CDR2: MGHDK, SYGVNS. There are 16 residues in the CDR3. CDR3 protein: CASSLVRADQAYEQYF. As DNA, the CDR3 is TGTGCCAGCAGTTTAGTTAGGGCAGACCAAGCCTACGAGCAGTACTTC.

There are many counts of this clonotype. This chain joins TRBV5-1 and TRBJ2-2; TRBD1 is a possible D gene (6 bases). The CDR3 has 14 residues. Germline CDR1 is SGHRS and CDR2 is YFSETQ. Trimming pared 4 bases from V and 5 bases from J, leaving 12 bases between. The CDR3 spells CASSPGHETGELFF. CDR3 bases: TGCGCCAGCAGCCCGGGACATGAGACCGGGGAGCTGTTTTTT.

The chain carries TRBV7-3 and TRBJ2-2; unclear D gene. The V gene lost 2 bases and the J gene lost 6 bases, with 7 bases spanning the gap. Germline V lookup: CDR1 SGHTA, CDR2 FQGTGA. CDR3 length equals 13 residues. CDR3 bases: TGTGCCAGCAGCTTAGGATTCGCCGGGGAGCTGTTTTTT. Residues: CASSLGFAGELFF.

In its sample, this clonotype was seen many times. The V gene is TRBV24-1, the J gene TRBJ2-5, with D possibly TRBD2 on 5 matching bases. Germline CDR1 KGHDR, CDR2 SFDVKD. The CDR3 is made up of 15 amino acids. Trimming pared 3 bases from V and 2 bases from J, leaving 12 bases between. CDR3 loop: CATSDRAAEQETQYF. The CDR3 DNA follows: TGTGCCACCAGTGATAGAGCGGCCGAACAAGAGACCCAGTACTTC.

The chain joins TRBV5-6 to TRBJ2-3, with 7 bases that match TRBD2. The length of the CDR3 is 15 residues. Germline CDR1 reads SGHDT; CDR2 reads YYEEEE. Trimming removed 2 bases from V and 4 bases from J; junction bases left unmatched: 7. DNA of the CDR3: TGTGCCAGCAGCTTTCCTACTAGCGAGCCAGATACGCAGTATTTT. It translates to CASSFPTSEPDTQYF.

The V and J genes are TRBV5-1 and TRBJ2-1, with TRBD2 as a possible D gene (6 bases). Germline CDR1 is SGHRS and CDR2 is YFSETQ. Trimming pared 0 bases from V and 2 bases from J, leaving 9 bases between. There are 15 residues in the CDR3. Here the CDR3 DNA reads TGCGCCAGCAGCTTGGTTCGCGGGACCTACAATGAGCAGTTCTTC. This encodes CASSLVRGTYNEQFF. The entire variable domain, with the rest obtained from reference TRBV5-1 and TRBJ2-1, is as follows: KAGVTQTPRYLIKTRGQQVTLSCSPISGHRSVSWYQQTPGQGLQFLFEYFSETQRNKGNFPGRFSGRQFSNSRSEMNVSTLELGDSALYLCASSLVRGTYNEQFFGPGTRLTVL.

This clonotype was counted a few times. The chain has TRBV7-2 and TRBJ2-3; no reliable D call. V was pared by 2 bases and J by 10 bases, with 4 bases between. The germline V gene has CDR1 SGHTA and CDR2 FQGNSA. This CDR3 is 10 amino acids long. CDR3 DNA sequence: TGTGCCAGCAGCTTAACAGCGCAGTATTTT. Its translation: CASSLTAQYF.

This clonotype has just a few counts. The V and J genes are TRBV7-8 and TRBJ2-1; 8 bases align to TRBD1. CDR3 length equals 20 residues. The V gene's germline CDR1 is SGHVS and CDR2 FQNEAQ. Unmatched junction bases numbered 22, after V lost 4 bases and J lost 5 bases. The CDR3: CASSSPRDRNVEVANNEQFF. In DNA form, the CDR3 reads TGTGCCAGCAGCTCACCCCGGGACAGGAATGTGGAGGTAGCCAACAATGAGCAGTTCTTC. The full variable domain, in which reference TRBV7-8 and TRBJ2-1 provide the parts outside the CDR3, is GAGVSQSPRYKVAKRGQDVALRCDPISGHVSLFWYQQALGQGPEFLTYFQNEAQLDKSGLPSDRFFAERPEGSVSTLKIQRTQQEDSAVYLCASSSPRDRNVEVANNEQFFGPGTRLTVL.

This clonotype was seen many times. The chain combines TRBV29-1 with TRBJ1-1; D not resolved. The V and J ends lost 0 bases and 11 bases respectively, with 10 bases between them. CDR1 and CDR2 from the germline V gene are SQVTM and ANQGSEA. This CDR3 contains 11 residues. CDR3 DNA sequence: TGCAGCGTTGAAGATGGGTCCTCGGCTTTCTTT. Amino acid sequence: CSVEDGSSAFF. Full variable domain (outside the CDR3, taken from reference TRBV29-1 and TRBJ1-1): SAVISQKPSRDICQRGTSLTIQCQVDSQVTMMFWYRQQPGQSLTLIATANQGSEATYESGFVIDKFPISRPNLTFSTLTVSNMSPEDSSIYLCSVEDGSSAFFGQGTRLTVV.

In this sample, this clonotype turned up many times. The J gene is TRBJ2-5, the V gene TRBV20-1, with no clear D. Trimming removed 3 bases at V and 5 bases at J, with 10 bases between. CDR1 and CDR2 (germline): DFQATT, SNEGSKA (reference sequence). The CDR3 extends over 12 amino acids. The CDR3 region has the DNA TGCAGTGCTAGTGGCGCTAGGGAGACCCAGTACTTC. Its protein product is CSASGARETQYF.

This clonotype was found a few times. The genes are TRBV2 and TRBJ2-5, with TRBD1 as a possible D gene (5 bases). The V end was cut by 10 bases, the J end by 5 bases, with 11 bases between. This CDR3 is built from 11 residues. CDR1 and CDR2 (germline): SNHLY, FYNNEI. CDR3 coding DNA: TGTGCCACCACGAAGGGGGAGACCCAGTACTTC. This sequence encodes CATTKGETQYF.

The CDR3 is CASSLGLGLPYEQYF. CDR3 in DNA: TGTGCCAGCAGTTTGGGATTGGGCCTCCCCTACGAGCAGTACTTC. This chain uses TRBV12-3 or TRBV12-4 with TRBJ2-7, with D hard to call. The CDR3 runs 15 residues. V gave up 3 bases and J gave up 2 bases, with 14 bases separating them.

The gene calls are TRBV7-9 and TRBJ2-2, with 9 bases identical to TRBD1. The CDR3 totals 12 residues. J was trimmed by 13 bases and V by 5 bases; bases with no gene match: 5. Germline-derived CDR1 and CDR2 are SEHNR and FQNEAQ (reference sequence). In nucleotides, the CDR3 is TGTGCCAGCAGCGGGGGGACAGGGACGCTGTTTTTT. Its protein is CASSGGTGTLFF.

V and J are TRBV12-3 or TRBV12-4 and TRBJ1-6, with D hard to call. The CDR3 is 15 residues long. V shed 2 bases and J shed 8 bases, with 13 bases lying between them. CDR3 amino acids: CASSLRSLQDSPLHF. The CDR3 DNA follows: TGTGCCAGCAGTTTAAGGTCCCTTCAGGATTCACCCCTCCACTTT.

This clonotype was seen many times. The chain couples TRBV4-3 to TRBJ2-3; 10 nucleotides align to TRBD1. The CDR3 totals 17 residues. In germline, CDR1 is LGHNA, CDR2 YSLEER. V trimming: 1 base; J trimming: 5 bases; junction bases outside the gene matches: 9. CDR3 sequence (DNA): TGCGCCAGCAGCCAAGGAATTGGGACAGGGGTGAAAGATACGCAGTATTTT. Amino acids: CASSQGIGTGVKDTQYF.

The chain employs TRBV5-1 and TRBJ2-1, with a tentative D call TRBD2 (5 bases). Germline V gene data show CDR1 as SGHRS and CDR2 as YFSETQ. V was cut by 0 bases and J by 8 bases, with 15 bases left in between. This CDR3 spans 15 amino acids. This CDR3 is CASSLGELGLDEQFF. CDR3 DNA: TGCGCCAGCAGCTTGGGGGAGTTGGGGTTGGATGAGCAGTTCTTC.

In this sample, this clonotype turned up many times. The chain combines TRBV5-1 with TRBJ2-1, with 8 bases lining up with TRBD1. The CDR3 covers 14 residues. Germline trimming cut 3 bases from V and 6 bases from J; bases unmatched to any gene: 5. Germline lookup yields CDR1 SGHRS and CDR2 YFSETQ. The CDR3 spells CASSYGQGFNEQFF. CDR3 bases: TGCGCCAGCAGCTACGGACAGGGATTCAATGAGCAGTTCTTC.

This clonotype was observed a few times. The rearrangement links TRBV28 to TRBJ2-7; possibly TRBD2 for D (6 bases). Germline assignment: CDR1 MDHEN and CDR2 SYDVKM. Between the trimmed V and J ends, which lost 7 bases and 7 bases, there was a span of 20 bases. The CDR3 length is 14 residues. The CDR3 DNA reads as TGTGCCAGCACCCTAGGGACGGGGCGGGAAGAGCAGTACTTC. It yields the protein CASTLGTGREEQYF.